Listed below are T cell receptor beta chains from one sample, sequenced in a study of blood T cell repertoires in COVID-19. Produced via immunoSEQ multiplex PCR; TCRdb's table is partial and in-frame only. The table has over 90,000 clones, nearly 90% seen once; the top ten hold around 3.1%. Sequencing was carried out using peripheral blood. The receptor set was obtained from a man in his fifties or sixties in a cohort sampled during active COVID-19. Both conserved end residues are part of each CDR3. Each record gives: clone size, D gene, V gene, CDR3 length, J gene, CDR3 protein, CDR3 DNA. D genes are given only for firm matches. For some rows the clone size is stated as once, few or many, or as a class when expanded; others skip it.

NA	TRBD2	TRBV6-6	15	TRBJ2-3	CASSYSTSGADTQYF	TGTGCCAGCAGTTACTCGACTAGCGGGGCGGATACGCAGTATTTT
NA	TRBD1	TRBV11-2	17	TRBJ1-1	CASGRPRGQGEDTEAFF	TGTGCCAGCGGCCGACCCCGAGGACAGGGTGAGGACACTGAAGCTTTCTTT
NA	TRBD1	TRBV6-2/TRBV6-3	16	TRBJ1-5	CASSRLGTASNQPQHF	TGTGCCAGCAGCCGCCTTGGGACAGCTAGTAATCAGCCCCAGCATTTT
NA	NA	TRBV10-3	14	TRBJ1-5	CAISDVGGGQPQHF	TGTGCCATCAGTGATGTGGGAGGAGGACAGCCCCAGCATTTT
NA	TRBD1	TRBV15	15	TRBJ1-2	CATSREQGATYGYTF	TGTGCCACCAGCAGAGAACAGGGGGCCACCTATGGCTACACCTTC
NA	NA	TRBV27	14	TRBJ1-2	CASRTPTGSYGYTF	TGTGCCAGCAGGACCCCCACAGGTTCCTATGGCTACACCTTC
once	NA	TRBV10-3	13	TRBJ2-1	CAISLTGGSEQFF	TGTGCCATCAGCCTCACTGGGGGCTCGGAGCAGTTCTTC
NA	NA	TRBV27	13	TRBJ2-5	CASSFYRQETQYF	TGTGCCAGCAGTTTTTACAGACAAGAGACCCAGTACTTC
NA	NA	TRBV6-5	13	TRBJ1-2	CASSTGGNYGYTF	TGTGCCAGCAGTACCGGGGGTAACTATGGCTACACCTTC
NA	TRBD1	TRBV28	15	TRBJ1-2	CASSYGTGGYYGYTF	TGTGCCAGCAGTTACGGGACAGGTGGATACTATGGCTACACCTTC
NA	NA	TRBV5-1	15	TRBJ1-1	CASSLVSGPNTEAFF	TGCGCCAGCAGCTTGGTGTCAGGGCCGAACACTGAAGCTTTCTTT
NA	NA	TRBV2	12	TRBJ2-2	CASAGNTGELFF	TGTGCCAGCGCGGGGAACACCGGGGAGCTGTTTTTT
NA	TRBD1	TRBV27	16	TRBJ2-3	CASTLLRTGGMDTQYF	TGTGCCAGCACCCTATTGAGGACAGGGGGTATGGATACGCAGTATTTT
once	TRBD1	TRBV15	17	TRBJ1-5	CATSRAAGQGAIQPQHF	TGTGCCACCAGCAGAGCCGCCGGACAGGGGGCAATTCAGCCCCAGCATTTT
NA	NA	TRBV27	13	TRBJ2-1	CASSFGQYNEQFF	TGTGCCAGCAGTTTCGGACAGTACAATGAGCAGTTCTTC
NA	NA	TRBV19	17	TRBJ1-5	CASSVNSRGVSHQPQHF	TGTGCCAGTAGTGTCAACTCCCGGGGGGTGTCACATCAGCCCCAGCATTTT
NA	NA	TRBV25-1	18	TRBJ1-2	CASREFAKSDRPNYGYTF	TGTGCCAGCAGGGAGTTCGCAAAATCGGACAGACCTAACTATGGCTACACCTTC
NA	TRBD2	TRBV5-3	16	TRBJ2-1	CARSAPGLAPYNEQFF	TGTGCCAGAAGCGCCCCGGGACTAGCCCCCTACAATGAGCAGTTCTTC
NA	TRBD1	TRBV11-2	13	TRBJ2-3	CASSRDRGDTQYF	TGTGCCAGCAGTAGGGACAGGGGAGATACGCAGTATTTT
NA	NA	TRBV19	15	TRBJ1-2	CASSLTGQGDYGYTF	TGTGCCAGTAGTCTGACGGGTCAGGGCGACTATGGCTACACCTTC
NA	NA	TRBV27	14	TRBJ1-6	CASSLGRGFGPLHF	TGTGCCAGCAGTTTAGGTAGGGGGTTCGGTCCCCTCCACTTT